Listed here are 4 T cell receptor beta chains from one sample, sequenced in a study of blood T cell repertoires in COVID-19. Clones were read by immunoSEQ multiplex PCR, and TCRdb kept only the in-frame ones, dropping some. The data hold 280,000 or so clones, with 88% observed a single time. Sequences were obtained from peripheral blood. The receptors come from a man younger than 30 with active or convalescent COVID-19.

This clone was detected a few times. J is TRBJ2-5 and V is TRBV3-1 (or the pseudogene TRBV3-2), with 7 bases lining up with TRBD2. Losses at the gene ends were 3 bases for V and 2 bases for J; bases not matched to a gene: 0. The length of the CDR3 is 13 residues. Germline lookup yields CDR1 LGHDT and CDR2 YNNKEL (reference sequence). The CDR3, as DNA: TGTGCCAGCAGCCAGCGGGGGCAAGAGACCCAGTACTTC. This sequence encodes CASSQRGQETQYF.

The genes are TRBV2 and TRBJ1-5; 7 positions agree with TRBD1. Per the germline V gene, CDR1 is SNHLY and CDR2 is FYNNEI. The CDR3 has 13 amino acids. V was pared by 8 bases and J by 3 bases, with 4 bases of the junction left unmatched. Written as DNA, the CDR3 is TGTGCCAGCGCAGGACAGGCCAATCAGCCCCAGCATTTT. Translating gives CASAGQANQPQHF. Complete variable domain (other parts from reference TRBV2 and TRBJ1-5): EPEVTQTPSHQVTQMGQEVILRCVPISNHLYFYWYRQILGQKVEFLVSFYNNEISEKSEIFDDQFSVERPDGSNFTLKIRSTKLEDSAMYFCASAGQANQPQHFGDGTRLSIL.

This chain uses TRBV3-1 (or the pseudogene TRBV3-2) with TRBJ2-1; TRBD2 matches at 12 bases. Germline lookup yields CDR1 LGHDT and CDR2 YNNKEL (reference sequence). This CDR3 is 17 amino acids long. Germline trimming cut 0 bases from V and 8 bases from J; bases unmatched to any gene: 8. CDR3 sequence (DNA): TGTGCCAGCAGCCAAGACGTCTCTGCTAGCGGGGGGGATGAGCAGTTCTTC. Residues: CASSQDVSASGGDEQFF.

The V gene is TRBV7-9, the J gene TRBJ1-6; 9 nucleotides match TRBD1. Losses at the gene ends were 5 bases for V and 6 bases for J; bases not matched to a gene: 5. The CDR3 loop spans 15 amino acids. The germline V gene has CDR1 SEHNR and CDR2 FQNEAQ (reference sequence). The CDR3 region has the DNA TGTGCCAGCAGCCACGGGACAGGGAGTAATTCACCCCTCCACTTT. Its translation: CASSHGTGSNSPLHF.